This TCR beta chain was identified during a study of T cell responses to AZD1222 COVID-19 vaccine. General study points: Donors were largely white British and mainly female; clonal diversity was possibly underestimated.

This clone was detected only once. Its specificity is not known. Some clones are missing from TCRdb's copy, which holds only in-frame ones; the method was immunoSEQ multiplex PCR. The data show 150,000 to 200,000 clones, with roughly 93% seen just once and 9.2% held by the top ten. The junction had 15 bases not matched to a gene; V was cut back by 0 bases and J by 6 bases. The CDR3 runs 18 residues. Per the germline V gene, CDR1 is LGHNA and CDR2 is YSLEER. Source: peripheral blood, taken on day 0 of AZD1222 vaccination. This TCR was recovered from an adult in good health. The chain combines TRBV4-3 with TRBJ1-2; the match to TRBD1 covers 8 bases. The CDR3: CASSQDSVPDRAIDGYTF. For the CDR3, the DNA is TGCGCCAGCAGCCAAGATTCGGTTCCGGACAGGGCCATCGATGGCTACACCTTC.